This note documents a single T cell receptor (beta chain) sequence. Antigen unknown. This sample includes further DNA sequences coding for the same CDR3. Only in-frame clones appear in the TCRdb table, and some are missing; sequencing was by immunoSEQ multiplex PCR. This sample carries 49,000 or so clones, 85% to 95% of them seen once, and the ten largest clones take over 4.5%. The data were obtained in a study of graft-versus-host responses after intestinal transplantation. Turning to the study itself: Anti-thymocyte globulin induction, then tacrolimus and steroids for 3 to 4 years, went to all recipients. Study observations and caveats: Allograft graft-versus-host to host-versus-graft clonal ratios ran high in patients with graft-donor T cell macrochimerism. Some GvH clones were seen earlier in gut or blood, suggesting intestinal origin. Peak levels of circulating GvH clones tracked with early post-transplant HvG declines.

Specimen: PBMCs, collected around 820 days after a first intestinal transplant, on the day of a second. The receptor was isolated from a human patient who received an intestinal transplant, so some T cells may come from the graft donor.

In nucleotides, the CDR3 is TGTGCCAGCAGCGGGACAGGGGGCTACGAGCAGTACTTC. This codes for CASSGTGGYEQYF. This chain uses TRBV5-4 with TRBJ2-7; 11 bases agree with TRBD1. After removal of 4 bases from V and 3 bases from J, the junction contained 0 bases not matched to a gene. CDR3 size: 13 residues. Germline loops: CDR1 SGHNT, CDR2 YYREEE (reference sequence).